What follows are 10 T cell receptor beta chains derived from one specimen sequenced in a study of blood T cell repertoires in COVID-19. Data came from immunoSEQ multiplex PCR; TCRdb stores just in-frame clones and leaves some out. The sample yields about 170,000 clones, 83% seen once. The sample taken for sequencing was peripheral blood. The receptors come from a woman older than 75 with acute or convalescent COVID-19.

The chain links TRBV3-1 (or the pseudogene TRBV3-2) to TRBJ2-1, with 11 bases aligning to TRBD2. Trimming took 2 bases from V and 2 from J; bases not matched to a gene: 2. This CDR3 contains 16 residues. Germline lookup yields CDR1 LGHDT and CDR2 YNNKEL (reference sequence). The CDR3 spells CASSQTTSGAYNEQFF. CDR3 coding DNA: TGTGCCAGCAGCCAAACGACTAGCGGGGCCTACAATGAGCAGTTCTTC.

The rearrangement uses TRBV2 and TRBJ2-3; D is possibly TRBD2 (6 bases). CDR1 SNHLY and CDR2 FYNNEI come from the germline V gene. Trimming removed 5 bases at V and 6 bases at J, with 12 bases between. CDR3 length: 13 residues. CDR3 nucleotide sequence: TGTGCCAGCAGTATCCGACTAGGGGATACGCAGTATTTT. Its protein product is CASSIRLGDTQYF.

With respect to this clone: Other DNA sequences in this specimen translate into the identical CDR3. The chain recombines TRBV24-1 with TRBJ1-2; D gene uncertain. The CDR3 runs to 12 residues. V lost 4 bases and J lost 4, with 6 bases in between. CDR1 and CDR2 from the germline V gene are KGHDR and SFDVKD. The chain's CDR3 is CATSDYSYGYTF. The CDR3 bases are TGTGCCACCAGTGACTACAGCTATGGCTACACCTTC.

The chain is built from TRBV7-9 and TRBJ1-1, with D hard to call. V gave up 1 base and J gave up 6 bases, with 12 bases separating them. This CDR3 has 14 amino acids. In germline, CDR1 is SEHNR, CDR2 FQNEAQ (reference sequence). CDR3 loop: CASSLESSAAEAFF. The CDR3 DNA reads TGTGCCAGCAGCTTAGAATCTTCGGCGGCTGAAGCTTTCTTT.

The J gene is TRBJ1-2, the V gene TRBV19; D is uncertain. Trimming stripped 3 bases from V and 0 bases from J, with 11 bases between. The CDR3 runs to 15 residues. The V gene's germline CDR1 is LNHDA and CDR2 SQIVND (reference sequence). CDR3 in DNA: TGTGCCAGTAGTATGGTGGTAGGAGCTAACTATGGCTACACCTTC. Amino acids: CASSMVVGANYGYTF.

This clone was detected a few times. The genes are TRBV19 and TRBJ1-1; D is possibly TRBD1 (6 bases). The V end was cut by 7 bases, the J end by 1 base, with 16 bases between. The CDR3 length is 15 residues. Germline loops: CDR1 LNHDA, CDR2 SQIVND (reference sequence). The CDR3 here is CASKFRGQKNTEAFF. CDR3 DNA: TGTGCCAGTAAGTTTCGGGGACAAAAGAACACTGAAGCTTTCTTT. Full variable domain (remainder filled in from reference TRBV19 and TRBJ1-1): DGGITQSPKYLFRKEGQNVTLSCEQNLNHDAMYWYRQDPGQGLRLIYYSQIVNDFQKGDIAEGYSVSREKKESFPLTVTSAQKNPTAFYLCASKFRGQKNTEAFFGQGTRLTVV.

This chain uses TRBV2 with TRBJ2-7, with 9 nucleotides matching TRBD2. Trimming cost V 4 bases and J 2 bases; bases outside gene matches: 6. Germline lookup yields CDR1 SNHLY and CDR2 FYNNEI. This CDR3 is 15 amino acids long. The CDR3 nucleotides read TGTGCCAGCAGTGGAGGCGGGGGGGGCGCCTACGAGCAGTACTTC. It specifies CASSGGGGGAYEQYF.

This clone was detected only a few times. The V and J genes are TRBV21-1 and TRBJ2-5; the listed D gene, TRBD1, was not tested against the DNA. TRBV21-1 has pseudogene status. CDR3 size: 16 residues. The CDR3 region is CASSKETGANQETQYF. As DNA, the CDR3 is TGTGCCAGCAGCAAAGAAACAGGGGCTAACCAAGAGACCCAGTACTTC.

This clone was detected only a few times. The chain uses TRBV5-1 and TRBJ2-2; 8 nucleotides agree with TRBD2. The CDR3 has 15 amino acids. Germline V gene data show CDR1 as SGHRS and CDR2 as YFSETQ. Trimming removed 1 base from V and 6 bases from J; junction bases left unmatched: 5. The CDR3 DNA follows: TGCGCCAGCAGCTTGTCCGGGGGGGCCTCCGGGGAGCTGTTTTTT. Protein sequence: CASSLSGGASGELFF.

V usage is TRBV5-5 and J usage is TRBJ1-4; TRBD1 might be the D (5 bases). V shed 5 bases and J shed 0 bases, with 20 bases lying between them. The CDR3 length is 18 residues. Germline lookup yields CDR1 SGHKS and CDR2 YYEKEE (reference sequence). The CDR3 region has the DNA TGTGCCAGCAGGCCCTTGACAGCAACATCGACAACTAATGAAAAACTGTTTTTT. Protein product: CASRPLTATSTTNEKLFF.